Below, 27 T cell receptor beta chains from the same sample are listed, as sequenced in a study of cytomegalovirus exposure and HLA in healthy donors (dated by TCRdb to about 2017). Libraries were constructed by the immunoSEQ multiplex PCR assay. TCRdb re-hosts the immuneACCESS table, in-frame sequences only. Its copies lack some clones; in the studies checked, an unresolved V gene accounts for under half of them, and the cause for the rest is not known. This sample comprises around 240,000 clones, around 89% of them detected only once. Clones ranked in the top ten supply 0.37% of the sample. The source material was PBMCs. All receptors come from a woman younger than 30 in good health and CMV-seronegative.

The rearrangement links TRBV5-1 to TRBJ2-7, with 7 bases identical to TRBD1. Trimming cost V 3 bases and J 6 bases; bases outside gene matches: 6. This CDR3 has 13 residues. The germline gives CDR1 SGHRS, CDR2 YFSETQ. The CDR3 loop is CASSSGTDGEQYV. CDR3 in DNA: TGCGCCAGCAGCTCTGGGACAGACGGCGAGCAGTACGTC.

The chain joins TRBV6-5 to TRBJ2-7; a weak D match, TRBD2 (6 bases). Trimming stripped 2 bases from V and 0 bases from J, with 8 bases between. The CDR3 runs to 14 residues. Germline V gives CDR1 MNHEY, CDR2 SVGAGI. CDR3 residues: CASSYGGVSYEQYF. For the CDR3, the DNA is TGTGCCAGCAGTTACGGCGGGGTCTCCTACGAGCAGTACTTC.

The chain recombines TRBV14 with TRBJ1-2; no reliable D call. V dropped 4 bases and J dropped 0 bases, with 9 bases sitting between them. The V gene's germline CDR1 is SGHDN and CDR2 FVKESK. The CDR3 sequence is 14 residues long. CDR3 DNA sequence: TGTGCCAGCAGCCTGGCACCTTCTAACTATGGCTACACCTTC. Its protein is CASSLAPSNYGYTF.

This chain joins TRBV7-2 and TRBJ2-3; no clear D gene. From germline, CDR1 is SGHTA and CDR2 FQGNSA. Trimming shortened V by 1 base and J by 2 bases, and 10 bases separated the two germline ends. The CDR3 has 15 residues. The CDR3 spells CASSLDHSPTDTQYF. In DNA, the CDR3 is TGTGCCAGCAGCTTAGATCACTCTCCCACAGATACGCAGTATTTT.

This clone was found a few times. V usage is TRBV2 and J usage is TRBJ1-2, with D tentatively TRBD1 (5 bases). CDR1 is SNHLY and CDR2 is FYNNEI in the germline V gene. With 2 bases removed from V and 8 bases from J, the gap between germline ends came to 6 bases. CDR3 length equals 11 residues. In DNA, the CDR3 is TGTGCCAGCAGTGAATGGGGCGGCTACACCTTC. Its translation is CASSEWGGYTF.

In its sample, this clone was seen a few times. The CDR3 spells CARNEGQVYGYTF. The CDR3, as DNA: TGTGCCAGAAACGAGGGACAGGTTTATGGCTACACCTTC. The chain is built from TRBV2 and TRBJ1-2, with 8 bases fitting TRBD1. The J segment lost 5 bases and the V segment lost 9 bases, leaving 8 bases of the junction unmatched. This CDR3 is 13 amino acids long. Germline lookup yields CDR1 SNHLY and CDR2 FYNNEI.

V gene TRBV5-6 combines with J gene TRBJ2-7; D is unclear. This CDR3 is built from 14 residues. Per the germline V gene, CDR1 is SGHDT and CDR2 is YYEEEE. Between the trimmed V and J ends, which lost 0 bases and 2 bases, there was a span of 9 bases. The CDR3 region is CASSLGKPAYEQYF. In nucleotides, the CDR3 is TGTGCCAGCAGCTTGGGCAAGCCGGCCTACGAGCAGTACTTC.

The V call is TRBV7-3, the J call TRBJ1-5, with 7 bases identical to TRBD1. The germline gives CDR1 SGHTA, CDR2 FQGTGA. This CDR3 spans 18 amino acids. J gave up 1 base and V 11 bases, and 20 bases lay outside the gene matches. The CDR3 loop is CARPYPESRGPSNQPQHF. Written as DNA, the CDR3 is TGTGCCCGCCCCTATCCGGAATCGAGGGGGCCGAGCAATCAGCCCCAGCATTTT.

The rearrangement joins TRBV15 to TRBJ2-5; 10 bases fit TRBD2. The CDR3 consists of 14 residues. CDR1 and CDR2 from the germline V gene are LNHNV and YYDKDF (reference sequence). J gave up 3 bases and V 5 bases, and 3 bases lay outside the gene matches. The CDR3 sequence: CATSPLAGEETQYF. Here the CDR3 DNA reads TGTGCCACCAGCCCCCTAGCGGGGGAAGAGACCCAGTACTTC. Together with reference TRBV15 and TRBJ2-5, the CDR3 gives the full variable domain: DAMVIQNPRYQVTQFGKPVTLSCSQTLNHNVMYWYQQKSSQAPKLLFHYYDKDFNNEADTPDNFQSRRPNTSFCFLDIRSPGLGDTAMYLCATSPLAGEETQYFGPGTRLLVL.

The chain joins TRBV27 to TRBJ2-1; D ambiguous. Trimming cost V 4 bases and J 0 bases, with 10 bases left between them. Germline V lookup: CDR1 MNHEY, CDR2 SMNVEV (reference sequence). There are 15 residues in the CDR3. CDR3 residues: CASSSTPSSYNEQFF. The CDR3 DNA reads TGTGCCAGCAGTTCCACTCCGAGCTCCTACAATGAGCAGTTCTTC.

V and J are TRBV25-1 and TRBJ1-2; 9 bases are a match to TRBD1. This CDR3 has 14 amino acids. Per germline, CDR1 MGHDK and CDR2 SYGVNS. The V and J ends lost 5 bases and 2 bases, in that order; junction bases with no gene match: 3. The CDR3 reads CASSMTGGNYGYTF. The CDR3 DNA follows: TGTGCCAGCAGTATGACAGGGGGGAACTATGGCTACACCTTC.

The chain joins TRBV29-1 to TRBJ2-5, with 12 bases that match TRBD2. With 6 bases clipped from V and 7 bases from J, the junction kept 12 bases outside the gene matches. CDR3 length: 15 residues. Germline CDR1 and CDR2: SQVTM and ANQGSEA. The CDR3 loop reads CSVTTSGGTDPTQYF. For the CDR3, the DNA is TGCAGCGTCACCACTAGCGGGGGGACGGATCCGACCCAGTACTTC.

The genes are TRBV15 and TRBJ2-1; 10 nucleotides match TRBD1. V dropped 0 bases and J dropped 7; count of bases not matched to a gene: 6. This CDR3 contains 16 residues. The germline V gene has CDR1 LNHNV and CDR2 YYDKDF (reference sequence). The CDR3 DNA follows: TGTGCCACCAGCAGAGATTTGACAGGGGGCACGAATGAGCAGTTCTTC. As protein: CATSRDLTGGTNEQFF.

The chain uses TRBV18 and TRBJ2-2, with TRBD1 identical over 7 bases. CDR3 size: 15 residues. Germline V gene lookup returns CDR1 KGHSH and CDR2 LQKENI. J was trimmed by 6 bases and V by 4 bases; bases with no gene match: 8. CDR3 DNA sequence: TGTGCCAGCTCACTCGACAGGGCCCCAGCCGGGGAGCTGTTTTTT. Its translation: CASSLDRAPAGELFF.

The chain carries TRBV18 and TRBJ1-5; tentatively, D is TRBD1 (6 bases). The CDR3 runs 15 residues. Germline V gene data show CDR1 as KGHSH and CDR2 as LQKENI. V shed 2 bases and J shed 7 bases, with 15 bases lying between them. The CDR3 protein is CASSPTGQPGQPQHF. CDR3 nucleotides: TGTGCCAGCTCACCAACCGGACAGCCCGGGCAGCCCCAGCATTTT.

The chain has TRBV18 and TRBJ2-3; 7 positions match TRBD1. CDR1 KGHSH and CDR2 LQKENI come from the germline V gene. Trimming took 2 bases from V and 5 from J; bases not matched to a gene: 1. The CDR3 is 13 residues long. In DNA, the CDR3 is TGTGCCAGCTCACCAACAGGGGTAGATACGCAGTATTTT. Its translation is CASSPTGVDTQYF.

V usage is TRBV19 and J usage is TRBJ2-7; D may be TRBD2 (6 bases). This CDR3 contains 16 residues. Germline V lookup: CDR1 LNHDA, CDR2 SQIVND (reference sequence). V was pared by 4 bases and J by 1 base, with 17 bases between. The CDR3: CASSSQTAAGSYEQYF. CDR3 bases: TGTGCCAGTAGTAGCCAGACAGCTGCGGGGTCCTACGAGCAGTACTTC.

The chain combines TRBV28 with TRBJ1-5; D is ambiguous. Germline V CDR1 and CDR2: MDHEN, SYDVKM. This CDR3 comprises 15 residues. V was shortened by 6 bases and J by 7 bases, with 19 bases between the two germline ends. CDR3 region: CASRVPEGIRQPQHF. The CDR3 DNA reads TGTGCCAGCAGAGTCCCGGAGGGTATTAGACAGCCCCAGCATTTT.

This rearrangement joins TRBV29-1 to TRBJ2-3; possibly TRBD2 for D (5 bases). Germline CDR1 and CDR2: SQVTM and ANQGSEA. V was shortened by 6 bases and J by 4 bases, with 8 bases between the two germline ends. CDR3 length: 11 amino acids. CDR3 coding DNA: TGCAGCGTCTCTAGCCCAGATACGCAGTATTTT. Translating it yields CSVSSPDTQYF.

The rearrangement links TRBV6-1 to TRBJ2-1; 9 nucleotides agree with TRBD2. V dropped 5 bases and J dropped 2; count of bases not matched to a gene: 4. CDR1 MNHNS and CDR2 SASEGT come from the germline V gene. This CDR3 has 15 amino acids. CDR3 region: CASSQSSGAYNEQFF. Here the CDR3 DNA reads TGTGCCAGCAGTCAATCTAGCGGGGCCTACAATGAGCAGTTCTTC.

The chain carries TRBV9 and TRBJ2-7, with TRBD2 matching 9 bases. V shed 5 bases, J shed 3 bases, and the junction held 6 bases outside the gene matches. There are 14 residues in the CDR3. CDR1 is SGDLS, CDR2 YYNGEE, per germline. In DNA, the CDR3 is TGTGCCAGCAGTCGGACTAGCGAGCACTACGAGCAGTACTTC. This codes for CASSRTSEHYEQYF.

This chain connects TRBV28 to TRBJ2-7; a weak D match, TRBD1 (6 bases). The CDR3 is 15 residues long. The germline V gene has CDR1 MDHEN and CDR2 SYDVKM. V gave up 4 bases and J gave up 2 bases, with 15 bases separating them. The CDR3 here is CASSSQTTGPYEQYF. CDR3 DNA sequence: TGTGCCAGCAGTTCTCAGACGACAGGTCCCTACGAGCAGTACTTC. Full variable domain (outside the CDR3, taken from reference TRBV28 and TRBJ2-7): DVKVTQSSRYLVKRTGEKVFLECVQDMDHENMFWYRQDPGLGLRLIYFSYDVKMKEKGDIPEGYSVSREKKERFSLILESASTNQTSMYLCASSSQTTGPYEQYFGPGTRLTVT.

The chain is built from TRBV19 and TRBJ1-4, with unresolved D. The CDR3 runs 14 residues. Between the trimmed V and J ends, which lost 4 bases and 5 bases, there was a span of 11 bases. Per germline, CDR1 LNHDA and CDR2 SQIVND (reference sequence). CDR3 bases: TGTGCCAGTAGTACTCGGAGTGTAAATGAAAAACTGTTTTTT. Its translation is CASSTRSVNEKLFF.

The chain combines TRBV6-5 with TRBJ2-7, with TRBD1 as a possible D gene (6 bases). CDR3 size: 12 residues. Germline V gene lookup returns CDR1 MNHEY and CDR2 SVGAGI. V shed 6 bases and J shed 3 bases, with 9 bases lying between them. CDR3 nucleotide sequence: TGTGCCAGCAGCTCGGACAGCTACGAGCAGTACTTC. Amino acids: CASSSDSYEQYF.

The CDR3 nucleotides are TGTGCCAGCAGCCAAGACCAGGCGGGGAATGAGCAGTTCTTC. This sequence encodes CASSQDQAGNEQFF. The chain is built from TRBV7-2 and TRBJ2-1; tentative D call: TRBD2 (6 bases). Germline V CDR1 and CDR2: SGHTA, FQGNSA. Trimming took off 5 bases at V and 7 bases at J, with 15 bases between the two ends. The CDR3 loop spans 14 amino acids.

V is TRBV7-9 and J is TRBJ2-5, with D possibly being TRBD2 (6 bases). Germline CDR1 reads SEHNR; CDR2 reads FQNEAQ (reference sequence). This CDR3 is 17 amino acids long. Trimming shortened V by 2 bases and J by 2 bases, and 18 bases separated the two germline ends. In nucleotides, the CDR3 is TGTGCCAGCAGCTTATCCTTTTTGGTCGGGACTCAAGAGACCCAGTACTTC. It yields the protein CASSLSFLVGTQETQYF.

This clone was recorded only once. In DNA form, the CDR3 reads TGTGCCAGCAGAAAAATATCGGGACAGCTTAATGAAAAACTGTTTTTT. This sequence encodes CASRKISGQLNEKLFF. The chain employs TRBV7-9 and TRBJ1-4; TRBD1 matches at 7 bases. Looked up from germline, CDR1 is SEHNR and CDR2 is FQNEAQ (reference sequence). The CDR3 runs to 16 residues. V was pared by 6 bases and J by 4 bases, with 11 bases of the junction left unmatched.